This TCR beta chain appears in the sequencing data of a study of T cells in Graves' hyperthyroidism and ophthalmopathy. V lost 8 bases and J 4 bases, leaving 14 bases between the germline ends. Germline V gene lookup returns CDR1 SGHTA and CDR2 FQGNSA. This CDR3 comprises 13 residues. What was amplified from RNA transcripts were TCR beta CDR3 regions. Carried out on the TCR CDR3, a first-round RT-PCR used the HTBI primer set. MiXCR, run by TCRdb on the multiplex PCR reads, gives a single entry per CDR3 protein. The sample records more than 500,000 distinct CDR3 sequences, roughly 15% being singletons. For this clonotype: Its specificity is not known.

Study-level points and caveats: Blood held most thyroid clonotypes expanded above 0.001 frequency.

The sample consisted of blood. The chain is built from TRBV7-2 and TRBJ1-2, with D maybe TRBD1 (6 bases). The receptor comes from a woman aged 25 to 39 with Graves' hyperthyroidism. CDR3 sequence: CASRLGAAYGYTF. CDR3 coding DNA: TGTGCCAGCCGATTGGGGGCGGCCTATGGCTACACCTTC.